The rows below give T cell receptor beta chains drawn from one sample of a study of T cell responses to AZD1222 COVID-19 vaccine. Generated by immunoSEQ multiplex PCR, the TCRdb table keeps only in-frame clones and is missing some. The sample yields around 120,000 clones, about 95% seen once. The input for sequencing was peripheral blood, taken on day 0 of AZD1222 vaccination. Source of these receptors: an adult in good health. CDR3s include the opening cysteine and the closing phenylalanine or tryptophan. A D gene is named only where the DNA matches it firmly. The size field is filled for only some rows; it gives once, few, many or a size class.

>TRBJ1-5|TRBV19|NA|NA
TGTGCCAGTAGAGTGGGCAATCAGCCCCAGCATTTT
CASRVGNQPQHF
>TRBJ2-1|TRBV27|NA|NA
TGTGCCAGCAGTCCAGGACTCCATTACGAGCAGTTCTTC
CASSPGLHYEQFF
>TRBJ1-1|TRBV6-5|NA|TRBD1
TGTGCCAGCAGTCGGCAGGGGGTAGCTTTCTTT
CASSRQGVAFF
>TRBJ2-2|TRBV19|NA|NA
TGTGCCAGTAGGAAGGACAGCTCGAACACCGGGGAGCTGTTTTTT
CASRKDSSNTGELFF
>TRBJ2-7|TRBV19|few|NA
TGTGCCAGTAGTACCACCGGGACGGTATTCTACGAGCAGTACTTC
CASSTTGTVFYEQYF
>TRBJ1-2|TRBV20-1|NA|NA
TGCAGTGCTAGTGAGCTCGAGCGGCTGTATGGCTACACCTTC
CSASELERLYGYTF
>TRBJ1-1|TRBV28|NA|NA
TGTGCCTCAAAGCGGGGGGTCACTGAAGCTTTCTTT
CASKRGVTEAFF
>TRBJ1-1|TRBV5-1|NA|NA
TGCGCCAGCAGCTTATCCGGGACGCCTAACACTGAAGCTTTCTTT
CASSLSGTPNTEAFF
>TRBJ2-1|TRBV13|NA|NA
TGTGCCAGCAGCCCGAGGGATTTGGGGTTGTTTGGACACAATGAGCAGTTCTTC
CASSPRDLGLFGHNEQFF
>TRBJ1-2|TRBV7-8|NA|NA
TGTGCCAGCAGCCCCGGTGGGGGGTCGGACTATGGCTACACCTTC
CASSPGGGSDYGYTF
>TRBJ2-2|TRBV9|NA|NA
TGTGCCAGCAGCTTCAGGGTGGAGGGCACCGGGGAGCTGTTTTTT
CASSFRVEGTGELFF
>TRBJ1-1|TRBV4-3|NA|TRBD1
TGCGCCAGCAGCTTACTATCCCCCGGACAGGTTAACACTGAAGCTTTCTTT
CASSLLSPGQVNTEAFF
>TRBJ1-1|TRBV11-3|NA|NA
TGTGCCAGCAGCTGGATTAGTCGGGACACTGAAGCTTTCTTT
CASSWISRDTEAFF
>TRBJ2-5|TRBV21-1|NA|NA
TGTGCCAGCAGCAACTCGAGGACGGTTACCCCATTCTTGGAGACCCAGTACTTC
CASSNSRTVTPFLETQYF
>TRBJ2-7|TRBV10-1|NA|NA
TGCGCCAGCAGTGAGGGGACAACTCCCTACGAGCAGTACTTC
CASSEGTTPYEQYF
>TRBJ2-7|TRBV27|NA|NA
TGTGCCAGCAGTTTATCCCCACAGCTGGCCTACGAGCAGTACTTC
CASSLSPQLAYEQYF
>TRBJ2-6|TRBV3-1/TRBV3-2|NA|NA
TGTGCCAGCAGCCAGACCTCTGGGGCCAACGTCCTGACTTTC
CASSQTSGANVLTF
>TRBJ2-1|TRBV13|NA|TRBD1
TGTGCCAGCAGCTTCCCGGGACAGGGCTCCTATGAGCAGTTCTTC
CASSFPGQGSYEQFF
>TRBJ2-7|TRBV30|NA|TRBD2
TGTGCCTGGAGCTCCGGGACTAGCGGGAGGGGCTACGAGCAGTACTTC
CAWSSGTSGRGYEQYF
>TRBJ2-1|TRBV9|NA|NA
TGTGCCAGCAGGTCACGGGCTGAGAATGAGCAGTTCTTC
CASRSRAENEQFF
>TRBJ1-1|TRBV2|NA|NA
TGTGCCAGCAGTGCTTGGTCGAACACTGAAGCTTTCTTT
CASSAWSNTEAFF
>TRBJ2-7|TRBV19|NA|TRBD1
TGTGCCAGTAGTATCGGGACAGAGGGGGAGCAGTACTTC
CASSIGTEGEQYF
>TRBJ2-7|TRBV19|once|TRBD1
TGTGCCAGTAGTATCACAGGGGGGAGCTCCTACGAGCAGTACTTC
CASSITGGSSYEQYF
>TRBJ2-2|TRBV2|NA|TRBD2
TGTGCCAGCAGTGAACTATCCGGGACTAGTGGCACCGGGGAGCTGTTTTTT
CASSELSGTSGTGELFF
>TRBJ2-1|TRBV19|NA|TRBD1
TGTGCCAGTAGTATGGGGACAGAACTCAATGAGCAGTTCTTC
CASSMGTELNEQFF
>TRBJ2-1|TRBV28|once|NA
TGTGCCAGCAGTTTAGTTCCAAACAATGAGCAGTTCTTC
CASSLVPNNEQFF
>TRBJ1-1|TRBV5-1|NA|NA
TGCGCCAGCAAAATGGGAACCCGGGAGGAAGCTTTCTTT
CASKMGTREEAFF
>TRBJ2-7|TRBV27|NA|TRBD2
TGTGCCAGCAGTTCTACGACTAGCGGGAGTTTACGATACGAGCAGTACTTC
CASSSTTSGSLRYEQYF
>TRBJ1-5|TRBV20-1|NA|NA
TGCAGTGCTAGTCGGGGGAGCAATCAGCCCCAGCATTTT
CSASRGSNQPQHF
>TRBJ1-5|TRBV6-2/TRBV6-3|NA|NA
TGTGCCAGCAGTTACAGGGAGGTAAAGCCCCAGCATTTT
CASSYREVKPQHF
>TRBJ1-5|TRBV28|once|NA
TGTGCCAGCAGGGTACAAGGTTTATACAATCAGCCCCAGCATTTT
CASRVQGLYNQPQHF
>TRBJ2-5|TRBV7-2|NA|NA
TGTGCCAGCAGCTTAGACCGGGGGCCCGAAGAGACCCAGTACTTC
CASSLDRGPEETQYF
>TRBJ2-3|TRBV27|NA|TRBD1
TGTGCCAGCAGTCCCCGGGACAGGGTCGCAGATACGCAGTATTTT
CASSPRDRVADTQYF
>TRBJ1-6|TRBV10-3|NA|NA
TGTGCCATTGGGTCCCCGCCGGCGGGCGATTCACCCCTCCACTTT
CAIGSPPAGDSPLHF
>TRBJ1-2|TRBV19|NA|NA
TGTGCCAGTAGTATCGAAGGCCCCTTTTATGGCTACACCTTC
CASSIEGPFYGYTF
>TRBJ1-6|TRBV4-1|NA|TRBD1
TGCGCCAGCAGATGGACAGGAGAAAATTCACCCCTCCACTTT
CASRWTGENSPLHF
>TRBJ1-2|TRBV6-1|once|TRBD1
TGTGCCAGCAGTGAAGTCGACAGGGCAAGCTATGGCTACACCTTC
CASSEVDRASYGYTF
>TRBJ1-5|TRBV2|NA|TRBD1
TGTGCCAGCAGGACCGGGACAGGGGGTTGGTATCAGCCCCAGCATTTT
CASRTGTGGWYQPQHF
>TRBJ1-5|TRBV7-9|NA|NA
TGTGCCAGCAGCTTAGCAGGCCAGCCCCAGCATTTT
CASSLAGQPQHF
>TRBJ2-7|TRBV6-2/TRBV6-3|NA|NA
TGTGCCAGCAGTACCTGGTTCGGAACCTACGAGCAGTACTTC
CASSTWFGTYEQYF
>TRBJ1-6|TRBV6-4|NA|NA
TGTGCCAGCAGACCTTCACAGGGTTATTCACCCCTCCACTTT
CASRPSQGYSPLHF
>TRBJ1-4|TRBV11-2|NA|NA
TGTGCCAGCAGCTTAACGGAGGATGAAAAACTGTTTTTT
CASSLTEDEKLFF
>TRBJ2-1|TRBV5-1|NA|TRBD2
TGCGCCAGCAGCACGGGACTAAGCTCCTACAATGAGCAGTTCTTC
CASSTGLSSYNEQFF
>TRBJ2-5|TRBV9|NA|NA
TGTGCCAGCAGCGTGAGGGGGGAAGGGGAGACCCAGTACTTC
CASSVRGEGETQYF
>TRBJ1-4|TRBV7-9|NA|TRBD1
TGTGCCAGCAGCTTAGTATTGGGACAGGTTAATGAAAAACTGTTTTTT
CASSLVLGQVNEKLFF
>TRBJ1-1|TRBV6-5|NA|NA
TGTGCCAGCAGCATTTTAATGAACACTGAAGCTTTCTTT
CASSILMNTEAFF
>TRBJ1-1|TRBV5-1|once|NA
TGCGCCAGCAGCTCCGCGGCGGACGGCTACACTGAAGCTTTCTTT
CASSSAADGYTEAFF
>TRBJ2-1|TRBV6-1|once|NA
TGTGCCAGCAGTGCTCTCCGGCCGGGGAGTACCTACAATGAGCAGTTCTTC
CASSALRPGSTYNEQFF
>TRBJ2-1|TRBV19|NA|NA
TGTGCCAGTAGTATAGGGAACAGGGTAAATGAGCAGTTCTTC
CASSIGNRVNEQFF
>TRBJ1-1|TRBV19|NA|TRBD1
TGTGCCAGTAGTACCCACGGGACAGATGAAGCTTTCTTT
CASSTHGTDEAFF
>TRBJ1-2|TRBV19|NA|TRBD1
TGTGCCAGTAGTACTCGGGACAGATGGGGCTACACCTTC
CASSTRDRWGYTF
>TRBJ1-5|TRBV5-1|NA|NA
TGCGCCAGCAGCTTGGAGGACAGCTCGAATCAGCCCCAGCATTTT
CASSLEDSSNQPQHF
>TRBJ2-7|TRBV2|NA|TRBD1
TGTGCCAGCAGAGTACGACAGGGGCTTCCCTACGAGCAGTACTTC
CASRVRQGLPYEQYF
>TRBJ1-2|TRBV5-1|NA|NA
TGCGCCAGCAGCCCGGAAGGACGCGGAGGGAGTAATGGCTACACCTTC
CASSPEGRGGSNGYTF
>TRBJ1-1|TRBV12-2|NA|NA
TGTGCAAGTCGCGGCGGGGGTAACATTGTGGGGACCGTTGTCAGCACTGAAGCTTTCTTT
CASRGGGNIVGTVVSTEAFF